Following are 24 T cell receptor beta chains from one sample sequenced in a study of regulatory T cells in long-lasting Graves disease. Building of the TCR beta libraries involved iRepertoire HTBI primers and Arm-PCR of CDR3 regions. Using its own MiXCR run on the multiplex PCR reads, TCRdb lists one record per CDR3 protein. The table lists 530,000 or so distinct CDR3 sequences, about 14% of them singletons. As for time point: newly diagnosed GD, antithyroid drugs for less than 3 months. PBMC-derived RNA was used for the TCR library. These data were likewise used in another study, on T cells in Graves' hyperthyroidism and ophthalmopathy.

The sample was peripheral blood mononuclear cells (PBMCs), taken at new diagnosis, from a patient treated with antithyroid drugs. These TCRs come from a man younger than 40 with Graves disease.

Note on this clonotype: A read error is possible here, since a much larger clone lies one base away. The chain couples TRBV7-8 to TRBJ1-5; TRBD1 is a possible D gene (6 bases). This CDR3 is built from 17 residues. V was clipped by 6 bases and J by 5 bases, with 23 bases between them. Germline V gene lookup returns CDR1 SGHVS and CDR2 FQNEAQ. The CDR3 nucleotides read TGTGCCAGCAGTCTACGGGGACCGGACGGGACATATCAGCCCCAGCATTTT. It encodes CASSLRGPDGTYQPQHF.

This clonotype was seen ten or more times. The genes are TRBV6-2 or TRBV6-3 and TRBJ2-3, with 7 positions matching TRBD2. The CDR3 is made up of 18 amino acids. In germline, CDR1 is MNHEY, CDR2 SVGEGT. J gave up 4 bases and V 0 bases, and 13 bases lay outside the gene matches. CDR3 sequence: CASSYSILADGGADTQYF. The CDR3 bases are TGTGCCAGCAGTTACTCGATCCTAGCGGATGGAGGCGCAGATACGCAGTATTTT.

This clonotype was picked up many times. V is TRBV6-1 and J is TRBJ2-3; 9 bases line up with TRBD2. V lost 7 bases, J lost 6 bases, and 8 bases stayed unmatched. The CDR3 is 14 residues long. CDR1 is MNHNS, CDR2 SASEGT, per germline. The CDR3 DNA sequence: TGTGCCAGCATGTCGGCGGGAGGGCCGGATACGCAGTATTTT. Translating it yields CASMSAGGPDTQYF.

There are many counts of this clonotype. The CDR3 protein is CASNPDWSTEAFF. The CDR3 DNA reads as TGTGCCAGCAATCCCGACTGGAGCACTGAAGCTTTCTTT. The chain uses TRBV6-1 and TRBJ1-1; no definite D call. CDR3 length: 13 residues. Germline V gene lookup returns CDR1 MNHNS and CDR2 SASEGT. Trimming shortened V by 7 bases and J by 4 bases, and 13 bases separated the two germline ends.

This clonotype came up a few times. The chain is built from TRBV30 and TRBJ2-7; D may be TRBD1 (5 bases). Germline CDR1 and CDR2: GTSNPN and SVGIG (reference sequence). The CDR3 consists of 13 residues. V was trimmed by 0 bases and J by 0 bases, leaving 6 bases between them. The CDR3 sequence is CAWSVQGSYEQYF. CDR3 bases: TGTGCCTGGAGTGTCCAGGGCTCCTACGAGCAGTACTTC.

This clonotype was recorded at least ten times. The chain employs TRBV12-3 or TRBV12-4 and TRBJ2-7, with 7 bases aligning to TRBD1. After removal of 4 bases from V and 1 base from J, the junction contained 13 bases not matched to a gene. The length of the CDR3 is 17 residues. CDR3 DNA sequence: TGTGCCAGCAGTTCCCCCCACAGGGGAGAGGGTTCCTACGAGCAGTACTTC. Its protein product is CASSSPHRGEGSYEQYF.

Note on this clonotype: Given a much more abundant clone one base away, this may be a read error. This chain uses TRBV6-2 or TRBV6-3 with TRBJ2-1; the match to TRBD2 covers 8 bases. Germline CDR1 is MNHEY and CDR2 is SVGEGT. This CDR3 has 14 residues. The ends lost 6 bases at V and 13 bases at J; junction bases unmatched: 14. The CDR3 protein is CASRPGTSKNIQFF. In DNA form, the CDR3 reads TGTGCCAGCAGACCCGGGACTAGTAAAAACATTCAGTTCTTC.

With respect to this clonotype: A far larger clone is off by one base, so a read error is likely. The chain joins TRBV2 to TRBJ2-5; D is uncertain. The DNA end lines up better with TRBJ2-1; the J call may be wrong. Germline CDR1 SNHLY, CDR2 FYNNEI. The CDR3 loop spans 12 amino acids. CDR3 in DNA: TGTGCCATCACCAAAGCTCCCGGATGGCAGTTCTTC. This codes for CAITKAPGWQFF.

The chain joins TRBV20-1 to TRBJ2-4, with a tentative D call TRBD1 (5 bases). The V end lost 0 bases, the J end lost 8 bases, and 17 bases lay between the germline ends. The CDR3 is made up of 15 amino acids. Germline V gene sequence: CDR1 DFQATT, CDR2 SNEGSKA (reference sequence). CDR3 in DNA: TGCAGTGCTAGAGATCCTTGGGGCGTGTCGGACATTCAGTACTTC. Its protein is CSARDPWGVSDIQYF.

This clonotype was counted at least ten times. The V gene is TRBV5-1, the J gene TRBJ2-3; D might be TRBD2 (7 bases). In germline, CDR1 is SGHRS, CDR2 YFSETQ. V gave up 0 bases and J gave up 4 bases, with 12 bases separating them. This CDR3 comprises 15 residues. The CDR3: CASSLEGGGPDTQYF. CDR3 nucleotides: TGCGCCAGCAGCTTGGAGGGGGGGGGTCCAGATACGCAGTATTTT.

There are many counts of this clonotype. The chain couples TRBV12-3 or TRBV12-4 to TRBJ2-1; 8 nucleotides match TRBD2. J was trimmed by 10 bases and V by 3 bases; bases with no gene match: 11. The length of the CDR3 is 15 residues. In DNA, the CDR3 is TGTGCCAGCAGTTTCCCGGGACTAGAACTAAACGAGCAGTTCTTC. Residues: CASSFPGLELNEQFF.

The sample holds a few counts of this clonotype. DNA of the CDR3: TGCGCCAGCCGGGACTTCTCCTACAATGAGCAGTTCTTC. Its translation: CASRDFSYNEQFF. The chain recombines TRBV5-1 with TRBJ2-1; possible D gene TRBD2, 6 bases. The CDR3 spans 13 residues. V was trimmed by 7 bases and J by 0 bases, leaving 8 bases between them. Germline CDR1 reads SGHRS; CDR2 reads YFSETQ.

This chain links TRBV12-3 or TRBV12-4 with TRBJ1-1; 8 bases agree with TRBD1. Trimming at V came to 5 bases and at J to 4 bases, leaving 9 bases not matched to a gene. The CDR3 loop spans 15 amino acids. CDR3 DNA: TGTGCCAGCAGTCCCGACAGGGGCAGGAGCACTGAAGCTTTCTTT. It yields the protein CASSPDRGRSTEAFF.

This clonotype was seen repeatedly, ten times or more. This chain joins TRBV11-3 and TRBJ1-1, with D possibly being TRBD1 (5 bases). The germline V gene has CDR1 SGHNT and CDR2 YENEEA. Trimming pared 4 bases from V and 6 bases from J, leaving 15 bases between. This CDR3 is built from 14 residues. CDR3 bases: TGTGCCAGCAGCTGGGCAGGGCGAGACGCTGAAGCTTTCTTT. This translates into CASSWAGRDAEAFF.

The gene calls are TRBV5-1 and TRBJ2-3; no firm D call. CDR3 size: 13 residues. The V gene's germline CDR1 is SGHRS and CDR2 YFSETQ. V was shortened by 6 bases and J by 0 bases, with 8 bases between the two germline ends. The CDR3 nucleotides are TGCGCCAGCACCCTCAAAAGCACAGATACGCAGTATTTT. Amino acid sequence: CASTLKSTDTQYF.

This clonotype was counted ten times or more. The rearrangement links TRBV10-1 to TRBJ2-1; 13 bases fit TRBD2. J lost 7 bases, V lost 3 bases, and 9 bases had no gene match. The CDR3 covers 17 residues. CDR1 is WNHNN and CDR2 is SYGVQD in the germline V gene (reference sequence). The CDR3: CASSDPETSGRRNEQFF. The CDR3 DNA reads TGCGCCAGCAGTGACCCAGAGACTAGCGGGAGGAGGAATGAGCAGTTCTTC.

In this sample, this clonotype turned up many times. The gene calls are TRBV6-2 or TRBV6-3 and TRBJ2-5; D is possibly TRBD1 or TRBD2 (6 bases each). The CDR3 is made up of 13 amino acids. Trimming stripped 10 bases from V and 5 bases from J, with 17 bases between. Germline V CDR1 and CDR2: MNHEY, SVGEGT. The CDR3: CATRLEGVETQYF. The CDR3, as DNA: TGTGCCACCAGACTGGAGGGGGTGGAGACCCAGTACTTC.

V usage is TRBV4-1 and J usage is TRBJ2-3, with D perhaps TRBD1 (6 bases). V was shortened by 4 bases and J by 1 base, with 12 bases between the two germline ends. This CDR3 has 15 amino acids. CDR1 is MGHRA and CDR2 is YSYEKL in the germline V gene. This CDR3 is CASSLGDTGTDTQYF. DNA for the CDR3: TGCGCCAGCAGCCTCGGGGACACAGGCACAGATACGCAGTATTTT.

The chain has TRBV15 and TRBJ1-6; D is ambiguous. V was pared by 0 bases and J by 2 bases, with 14 bases between. Germline V gene lookup returns CDR1 LNHNV and CDR2 YYDKDF (reference sequence). This CDR3 has 18 residues. As DNA, the CDR3 is TGTGCCACCAGCAGAGATGGGCCCCGGGTCACCTATAATTCACCCCTCCACTTT. It encodes CATSRDGPRVTYNSPLHF. Combining the CDR3 with reference TRBV15 and TRBJ1-6 gives the whole variable domain DAMVIQNPRYQVTQFGKPVTLSCSQTLNHNVMYWYQQKSSQAPKLLFHYYDKDFNNEADTPDNFQSRRPNTSFCFLDIRSPGLGDTAMYLCATSRDGPRVTYNSPLHFGNGTRLTVT.

As regards this clonotype: One end of the junction is discordant with germline, which a read error may explain. The chain recombines TRBV10-3 with TRBJ2-1, with TRBD1 identical over 7 bases. The CDR3 has 11 amino acids. Germline loops: CDR1 ENHRY, CDR2 SYGVKD. CDR3 nucleotides: TGTGCCATCAGTGAAGAGGGGGCAAAGGTCTTC. Translated: CAISEEGAKVF.

The table lists this clonotype with a few counts. The V and J genes are TRBV19 and TRBJ2-1, with a possible D match to TRBD1 (5 bases). Per germline, CDR1 LNHDA and CDR2 SQIVND (reference sequence). The ends were cut back, 5 bases at V and 7 bases at J, with 21 bases in the middle. This CDR3 spans 16 amino acids. The CDR3 DNA sequence: TGTGCCAGTAGTGTAAGTGTTGGACATGAGTGGAATGAGCAGTTCTTC. Its translation is CASSVSVGHEWNEQFF. Variable domain in full (rest from reference TRBV19 and TRBJ2-1): DGGITQSPKYLFRKEGQNVTLSCEQNLNHDAMYWYRQDPGQGLRLIYYSQIVNDFQKGDIAEGYSVSREKKESFPLTVTSAQKNPTAFYLCASSVSVGHEWNEQFFGPGTRLTVL.

This clonotype came up many times. V and J are TRBV7-9 and TRBJ2-1; D is perhaps TRBD2 (5 bases). V lost 2 bases and J lost 8, with 16 bases in between. In germline, CDR1 is SEHNR, CDR2 FQNEAQ (reference sequence). This CDR3 is 15 amino acids long. The CDR3 region has the DNA TGTGCCAGCAGCTTAAACACTAGGGCCGTTGATGAGCAGTTCTTC. This sequence encodes CASSLNTRAVDEQFF.

A word on this clonotype: This may come from a read error, since a much larger clone is one base off. The CDR3 nucleotides read TGTGCCAGCAGTTTCCTCCTCCGGGACCCCGATGAGCAGTTCTTC. This translates into CASSFLLRDPDEQFF. The J gene is TRBJ2-1, the V gene TRBV28, with D perhaps assigned TRBD1 or TRBD2 (5 bases each). V lost 3 bases to trimming and J lost 8 bases, with 17 bases between them. This CDR3 is built from 15 residues. Germline CDR1 reads MDHEN; CDR2 reads SYDVKM.

This clonotype showed up just a few times. This chain connects TRBV27 to TRBJ2-2; maybe TRBD2 (6 bases). With 5 bases removed from V and 5 bases from J, the gap between germline ends came to 21 bases. CDR1 and CDR2 from the germline V gene are MNHEY and SMNVEV (reference sequence). This CDR3 contains 17 residues. CDR3 DNA sequence: TGTGCCAGCAGTCCGTCCTTTGGGCGGGATAGTACCGGGGAGCTGTTTTTT. Translation: CASSPSFGRDSTGELFF.